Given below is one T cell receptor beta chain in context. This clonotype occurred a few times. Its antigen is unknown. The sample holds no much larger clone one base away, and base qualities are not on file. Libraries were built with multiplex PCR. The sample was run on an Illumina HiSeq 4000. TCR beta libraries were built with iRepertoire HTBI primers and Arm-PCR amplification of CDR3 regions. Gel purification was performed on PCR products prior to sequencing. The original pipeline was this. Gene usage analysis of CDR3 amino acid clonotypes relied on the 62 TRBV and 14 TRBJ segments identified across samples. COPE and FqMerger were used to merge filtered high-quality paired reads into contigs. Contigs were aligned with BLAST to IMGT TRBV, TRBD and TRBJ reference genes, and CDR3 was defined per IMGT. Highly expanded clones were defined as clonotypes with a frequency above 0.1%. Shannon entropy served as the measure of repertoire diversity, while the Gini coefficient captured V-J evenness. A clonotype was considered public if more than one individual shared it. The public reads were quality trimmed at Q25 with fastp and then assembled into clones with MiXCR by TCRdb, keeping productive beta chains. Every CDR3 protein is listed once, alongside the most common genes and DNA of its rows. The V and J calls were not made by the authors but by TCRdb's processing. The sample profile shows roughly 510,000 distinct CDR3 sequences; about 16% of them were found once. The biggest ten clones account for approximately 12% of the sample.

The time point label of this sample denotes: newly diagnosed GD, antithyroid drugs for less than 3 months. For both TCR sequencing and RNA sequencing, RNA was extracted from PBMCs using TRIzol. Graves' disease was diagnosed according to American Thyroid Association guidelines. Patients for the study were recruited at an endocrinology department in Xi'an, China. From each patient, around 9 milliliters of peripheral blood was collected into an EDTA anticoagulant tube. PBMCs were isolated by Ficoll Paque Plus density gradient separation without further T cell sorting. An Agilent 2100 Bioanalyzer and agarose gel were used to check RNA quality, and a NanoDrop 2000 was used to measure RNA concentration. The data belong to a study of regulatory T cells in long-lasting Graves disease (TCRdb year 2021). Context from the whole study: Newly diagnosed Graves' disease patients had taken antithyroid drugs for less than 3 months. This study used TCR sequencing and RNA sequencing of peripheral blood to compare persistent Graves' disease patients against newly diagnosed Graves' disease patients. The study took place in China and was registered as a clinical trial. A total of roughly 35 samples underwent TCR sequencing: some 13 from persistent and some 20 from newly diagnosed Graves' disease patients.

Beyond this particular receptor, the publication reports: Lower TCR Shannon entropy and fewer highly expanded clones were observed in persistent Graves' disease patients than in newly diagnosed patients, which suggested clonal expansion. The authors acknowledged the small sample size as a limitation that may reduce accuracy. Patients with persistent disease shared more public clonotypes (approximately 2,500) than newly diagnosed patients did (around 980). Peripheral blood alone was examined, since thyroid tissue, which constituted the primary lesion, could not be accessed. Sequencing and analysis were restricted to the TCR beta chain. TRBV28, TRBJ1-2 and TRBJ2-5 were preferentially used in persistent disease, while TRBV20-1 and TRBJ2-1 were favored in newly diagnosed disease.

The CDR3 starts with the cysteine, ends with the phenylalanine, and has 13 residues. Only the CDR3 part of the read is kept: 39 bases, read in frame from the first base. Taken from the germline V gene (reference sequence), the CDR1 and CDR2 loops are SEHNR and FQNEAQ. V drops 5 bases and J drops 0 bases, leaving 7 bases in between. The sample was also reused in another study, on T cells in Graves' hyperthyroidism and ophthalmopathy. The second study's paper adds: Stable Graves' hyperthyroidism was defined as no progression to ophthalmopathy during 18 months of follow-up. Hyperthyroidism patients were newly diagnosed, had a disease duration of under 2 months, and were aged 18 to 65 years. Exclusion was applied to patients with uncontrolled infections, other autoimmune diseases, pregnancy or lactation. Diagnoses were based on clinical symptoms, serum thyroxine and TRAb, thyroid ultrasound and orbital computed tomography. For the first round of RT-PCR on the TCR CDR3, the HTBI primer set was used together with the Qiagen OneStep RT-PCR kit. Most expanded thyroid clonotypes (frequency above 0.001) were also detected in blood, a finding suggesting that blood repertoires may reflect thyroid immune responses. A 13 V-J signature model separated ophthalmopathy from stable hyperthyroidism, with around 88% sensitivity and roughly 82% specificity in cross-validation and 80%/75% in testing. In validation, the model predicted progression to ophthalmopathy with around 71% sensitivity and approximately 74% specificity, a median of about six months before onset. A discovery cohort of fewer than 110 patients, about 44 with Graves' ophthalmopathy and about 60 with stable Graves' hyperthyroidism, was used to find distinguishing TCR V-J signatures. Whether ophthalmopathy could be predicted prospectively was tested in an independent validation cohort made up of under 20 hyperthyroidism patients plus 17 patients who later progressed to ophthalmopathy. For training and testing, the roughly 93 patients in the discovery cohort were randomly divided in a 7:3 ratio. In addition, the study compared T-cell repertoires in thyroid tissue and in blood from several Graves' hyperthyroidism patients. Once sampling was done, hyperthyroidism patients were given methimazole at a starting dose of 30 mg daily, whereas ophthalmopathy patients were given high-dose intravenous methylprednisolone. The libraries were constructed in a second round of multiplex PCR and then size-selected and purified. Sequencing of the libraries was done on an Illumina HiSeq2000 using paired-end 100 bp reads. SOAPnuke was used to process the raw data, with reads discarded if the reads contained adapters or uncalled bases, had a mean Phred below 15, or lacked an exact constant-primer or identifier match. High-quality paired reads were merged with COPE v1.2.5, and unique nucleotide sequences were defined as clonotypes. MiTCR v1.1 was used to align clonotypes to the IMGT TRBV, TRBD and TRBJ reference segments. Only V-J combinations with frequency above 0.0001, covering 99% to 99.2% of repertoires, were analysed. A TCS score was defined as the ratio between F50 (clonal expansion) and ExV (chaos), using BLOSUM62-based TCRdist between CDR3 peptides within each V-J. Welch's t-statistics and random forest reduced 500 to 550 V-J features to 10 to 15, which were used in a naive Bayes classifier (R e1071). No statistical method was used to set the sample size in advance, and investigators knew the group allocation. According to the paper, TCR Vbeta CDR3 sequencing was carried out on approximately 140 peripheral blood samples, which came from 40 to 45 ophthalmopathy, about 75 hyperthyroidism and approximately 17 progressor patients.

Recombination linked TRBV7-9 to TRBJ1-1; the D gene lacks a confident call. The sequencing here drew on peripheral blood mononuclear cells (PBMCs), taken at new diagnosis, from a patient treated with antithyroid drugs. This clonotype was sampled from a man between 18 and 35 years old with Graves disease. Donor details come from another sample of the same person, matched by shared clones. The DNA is TGTGCCAGCAGCGATGAGTTGAACACTGAAGCTTTCTTT. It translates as CASSDELNTEAFF.